The clone carrying this TCR beta chain was counted a few times. Its antigen is currently unknown. The data were taken from a study of T cells in tumors after PD-1 blockade. Overall study: No patient had prior checkpoint blockade, systemic immunosuppression, or radiotherapy within 4 weeks. Patients received pembrolizumab 200 mg every 3 weeks or cemiplimab 350 mg every 2 weeks.

Germline V gene sequence: CDR1 SGHVS, CDR2 FNYEAQ. Trimming left V 3 bases short and J 3 bases short, with 8 bases between. The CDR3 contains 13 residues. The assay was immunoSEQ multiplex PCR, and TCRdb's table has in-frame clones only and misses some. The sample consists of approximately 11,000 clones, 55% to 75% of them appearing once. Regarding the study as a whole: Most post-therapy expanded exhausted CD8+ clones were new, undetected before treatment.

The sample was tumor tissue, taken after anti-PD-1 treatment. The TCR sequence derives from a human donor with basal cell carcinoma. The chain combines TRBV7-6 with TRBJ1-1; D ambiguous. CDR3 region: CASSLEVYTEAFF. The DNA for the CDR3 is TGTGCCAGCAGCTTGGAGGTTTACACTGAAGCTTTCTTT.